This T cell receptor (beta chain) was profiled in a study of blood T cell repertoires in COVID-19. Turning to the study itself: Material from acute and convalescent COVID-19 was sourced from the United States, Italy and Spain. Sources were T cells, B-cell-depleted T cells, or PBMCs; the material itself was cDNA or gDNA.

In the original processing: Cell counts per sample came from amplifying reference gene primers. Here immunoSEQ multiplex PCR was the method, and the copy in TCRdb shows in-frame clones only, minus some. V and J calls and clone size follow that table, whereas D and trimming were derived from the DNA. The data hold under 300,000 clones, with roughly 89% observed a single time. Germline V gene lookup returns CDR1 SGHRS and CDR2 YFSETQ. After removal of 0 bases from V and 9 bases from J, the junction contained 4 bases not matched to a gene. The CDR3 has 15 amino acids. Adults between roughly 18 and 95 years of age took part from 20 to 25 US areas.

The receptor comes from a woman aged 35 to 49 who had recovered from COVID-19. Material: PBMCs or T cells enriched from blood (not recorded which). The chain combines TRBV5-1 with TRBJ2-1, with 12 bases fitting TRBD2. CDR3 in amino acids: CASSLGLAGVAEQFF. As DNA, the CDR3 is TGCGCCAGCAGCTTGGGACTAGCGGGAGTAGCTGAGCAGTTCTTC.